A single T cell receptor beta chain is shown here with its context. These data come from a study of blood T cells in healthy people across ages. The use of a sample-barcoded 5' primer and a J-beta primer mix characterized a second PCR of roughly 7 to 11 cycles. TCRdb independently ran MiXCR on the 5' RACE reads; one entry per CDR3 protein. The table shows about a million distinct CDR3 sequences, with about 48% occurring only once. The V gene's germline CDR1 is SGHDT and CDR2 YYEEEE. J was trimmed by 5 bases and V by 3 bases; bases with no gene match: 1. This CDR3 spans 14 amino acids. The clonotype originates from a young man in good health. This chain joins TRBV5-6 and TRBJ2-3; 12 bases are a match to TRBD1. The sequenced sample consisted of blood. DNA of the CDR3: TGTGCCAGCAGCTGGGACAGGGGGCGAGATACGCAGTATTTT. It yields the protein CASSWDRGRDTQYF.